The present T cell receptor beta chain was sequenced within a study of CD8+ T cells in alopecia areata. About the research overall: Each of the treated patients was given oral tofacitinib, 5 to 10 mg twice daily, for moderate-to-severe alopecia areata. Study conclusions and caveats: Lesional scalp, notably in alopecia totalis/universalis, had clonality above that of normal scalp.

Alopecia areata patients provided lesional scalp punch biopsies and peripheral blood. Sorting from PBMCs produced CD4+ and CD8+ T cells. Only a few counts were recorded for this clone. Its specificity is unknown. Following extraction, RNA underwent reverse transcription to cDNA, which served as the sequencing template. The data were produced by immunoSEQ multiplex PCR, yet TCRdb's version contains in-frame clones alone and is incomplete. The profile shows 200,000 to 250,000 clones, approximately 52% of them singletons. The sequence was collected from a human donor with alopecia areata. Here the sequenced sample was CD4+ T cells sorted from blood, taken at week 0.

CDR3 in DNA: TGTGCCAAGAGGAGGGCCTACGAGCAGTACTTC. Protein product: CAKRRAYEQYF. The chain recombines TRBV2 with TRBJ2-7; tentatively, D is TRBD2 (6 bases). Trimming took 10 bases from V and 2 from J, leaving 9 bases between them. Germline V gene lookup returns CDR1 SNHLY and CDR2 FYNNEI. The CDR3 extends over 11 amino acids.